Sequencing of this T cell receptor beta chain was carried out in a study of long-term antiretroviral therapy in people with HIV. Findings of the study overall: Controls exceeded HIV repertoires in CDR3 length range. Post-treatment diversity went higher with ART but stayed below transplant donor controls. Dominating the repertoire at all time points were the clones that expanded before ART.

As for this clone: Its specificity is not known.

Trimming took off 4 bases at V and 0 bases at J, with 10 bases between the two ends. Per germline, CDR1 MGHRA and CDR2 YSYEKL. The CDR3 spans 15 residues. Cryopreserved PBMC, at about 0.95-10 million per sample, were present before DNA extraction. Version v3.0 of the immunoSEQ assay ran at survey level. TCRdb keeps only in-frame clones here, not all; method: immunoSEQ multiplex PCR. Of around 30,000 clones in the sample, around 87% were seen once. The receptor was derived from a woman between 18 and 30 years old with HIV. The chain employs TRBV4-1 and TRBJ2-1, with a tentative D call TRBD2 (5 bases). The sample in question was unsorted PBMCs, obtained 0.5 years after starting antiretroviral therapy. Here the CDR3 DNA reads TGCGCCAGCAGCCTCGGACTTGGCTCCTACAATGAGCAGTTCTTC. Amino acids: CASSLGLGSYNEQFF.